Below, one T cell receptor beta chain is given with its context. Its matching antigen is unknown. CDR1 MRHNA and CDR2 SNTAGT come from the germline V gene. The CDR3 length is 13 residues. Trimming took 3 bases from V and 3 from J, leaving 6 bases between them. The source of the sample is a study of T-cell memory formation after mild COVID-19. Study-wide background: TCR clusters were mostly donor specific. Findings and caveats of the study: The pre-infection memory compartment contained some responding clones, suggesting cross-reactive memory joined. Shrinking CD4+ clones were chiefly CM and EM; CD8+ ones were chiefly EMRA.

MiXCR was run by TCRdb on the 5' RACE reads, yielding one entry per CDR3 protein. The sample lists 270,000 or so distinct CDR3 sequences, around 15% seen once, with roughly a fifth in the top ten. Specimen: PBMCs or a T cell subset sorted from them (not recorded which). This sequence joins TRBV6-4 and TRBJ2-1; D unresolved. This clonotype originated in a man aged 18-30 years who had mild COVID-19 (a few samples of this study predate the infection). Cell type and time point are not known. Here the CDR3 reads CASSESVYNEQFF. The CDR3 coding sequence is TGTGCCAGCAGTGAATCAGTCTACAATGAGCAGTTCTTC.